This T cell receptor (beta chain) appears in the sequencing data of a study of T cell repertoires in ileal Crohn's disease. Germline loops: CDR1 SGHRS, CDR2 YFSETQ. V lost 0 bases and J 5 bases, leaving 8 bases between the germline ends. The CDR3 runs to 13 residues. Time point indicated: neoterminal ileum biopsy at postoperative endoscopy, about 6 months after surgery. Sequencing was performed with immunoSEQ multiplex PCR; in TCRdb, only in-frame clones are kept and a portion is missing. The sample records approximately 12,000 clones, roughly 78% being singletons. The clonotype comes from an adult with Crohn's disease. Material for sequencing was ileal tissue. This chain uses TRBV5-1 with TRBJ1-1; D ambiguous. CDR3 DNA sequence: TGCGCCAGCAGCTTGGGCGAGGCGACTGAAGCTTTCTTT. It codes for CASSLGEATEAFF.